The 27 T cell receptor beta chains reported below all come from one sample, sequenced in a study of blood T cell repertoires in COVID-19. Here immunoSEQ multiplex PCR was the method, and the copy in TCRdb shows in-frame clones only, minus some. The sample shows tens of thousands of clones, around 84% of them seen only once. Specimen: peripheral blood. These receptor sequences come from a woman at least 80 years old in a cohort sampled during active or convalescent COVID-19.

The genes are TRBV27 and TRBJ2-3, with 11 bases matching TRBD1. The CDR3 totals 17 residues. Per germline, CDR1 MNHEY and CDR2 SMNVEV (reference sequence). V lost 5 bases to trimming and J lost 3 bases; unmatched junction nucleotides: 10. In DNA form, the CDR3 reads TGTGCCAGCAGTCCCCCCACACGGGACAGGGGGACAGATACGCAGTATTTT. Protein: CASSPPTRDRGTDTQYF.

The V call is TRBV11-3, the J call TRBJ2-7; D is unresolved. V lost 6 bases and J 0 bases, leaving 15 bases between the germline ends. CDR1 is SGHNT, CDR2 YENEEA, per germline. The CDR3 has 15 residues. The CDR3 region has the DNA TGTGCCAGCAGTTCCGATGATCACGGCTCCTACGAGCAGTACTTC. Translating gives CASSSDDHGSYEQYF.

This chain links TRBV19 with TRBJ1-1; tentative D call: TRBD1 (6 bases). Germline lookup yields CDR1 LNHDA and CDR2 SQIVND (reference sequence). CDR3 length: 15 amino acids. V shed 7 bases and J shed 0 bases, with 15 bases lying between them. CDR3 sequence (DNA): TGTGCCAGTACCCCCGACAGGATCATGAACACTGAAGCTTTCTTT. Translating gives CASTPDRIMNTEAFF.

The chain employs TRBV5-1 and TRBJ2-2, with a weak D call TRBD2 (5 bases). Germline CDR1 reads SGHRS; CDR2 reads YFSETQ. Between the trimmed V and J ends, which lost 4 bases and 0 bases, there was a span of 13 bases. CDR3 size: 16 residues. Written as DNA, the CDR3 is TGCGCCAGCAGCCCGTCCCGAGGGCCGAACACCGGGGAGCTGTTTTTT. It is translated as CASSPSRGPNTGELFF.

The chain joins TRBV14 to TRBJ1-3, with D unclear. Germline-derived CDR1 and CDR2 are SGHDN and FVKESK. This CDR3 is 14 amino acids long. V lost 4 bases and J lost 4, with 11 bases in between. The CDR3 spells CASSLEIPGNTIYF. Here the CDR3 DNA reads TGTGCCAGCAGCCTAGAAATTCCAGGAAACACCATATATTTT.

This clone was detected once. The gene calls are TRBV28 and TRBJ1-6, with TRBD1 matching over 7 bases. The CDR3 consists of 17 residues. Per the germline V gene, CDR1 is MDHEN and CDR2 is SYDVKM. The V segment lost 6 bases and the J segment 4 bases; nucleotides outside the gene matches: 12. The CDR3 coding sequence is TGTGCCAGCAGCCGAGGGACAGCCATGCTGTATAATTCACCCCTCCACTTT. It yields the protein CASSRGTAMLYNSPLHF. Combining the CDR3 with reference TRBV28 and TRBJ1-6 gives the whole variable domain DVKVTQSSRYLVKRTGEKVFLECVQDMDHENMFWYRQDPGLGLRLIYFSYDVKMKEKGDIPEGYSVSREKKERFSLILESASTNQTSMYLCASSRGTAMLYNSPLHFGNGTRLTVT.

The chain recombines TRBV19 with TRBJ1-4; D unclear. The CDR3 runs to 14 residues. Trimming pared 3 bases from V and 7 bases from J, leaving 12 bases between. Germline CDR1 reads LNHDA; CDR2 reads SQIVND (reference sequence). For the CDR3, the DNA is TGTGCCAGTAGTATTGGGTGGGCAGGTGAAAAACTGTTTTTT. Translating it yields CASSIGWAGEKLFF. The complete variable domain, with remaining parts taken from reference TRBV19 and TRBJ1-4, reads DGGITQSPKYLFRKEGQNVTLSCEQNLNHDAMYWYRQDPGQGLRLIYYSQIVNDFQKGDIAEGYSVSREKKESFPLTVTSAQKNPTAFYLCASSIGWAGEKLFFGSGTQLSVL.

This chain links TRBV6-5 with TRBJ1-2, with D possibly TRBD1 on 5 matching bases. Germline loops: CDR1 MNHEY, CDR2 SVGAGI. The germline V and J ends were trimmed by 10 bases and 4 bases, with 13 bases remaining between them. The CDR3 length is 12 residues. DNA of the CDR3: TGTGCCACCGCTCAGGGCGTCTATGGCTACACCTTC. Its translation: CATAQGVYGYTF.

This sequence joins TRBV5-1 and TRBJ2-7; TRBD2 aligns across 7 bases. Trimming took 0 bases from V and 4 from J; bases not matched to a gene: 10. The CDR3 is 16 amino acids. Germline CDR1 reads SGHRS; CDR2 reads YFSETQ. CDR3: CASSLVRGEQTYEQYV. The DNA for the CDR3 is TGCGCCAGCAGCTTGGTACGGGGGGAACAGACTTACGAGCAGTACGTC.

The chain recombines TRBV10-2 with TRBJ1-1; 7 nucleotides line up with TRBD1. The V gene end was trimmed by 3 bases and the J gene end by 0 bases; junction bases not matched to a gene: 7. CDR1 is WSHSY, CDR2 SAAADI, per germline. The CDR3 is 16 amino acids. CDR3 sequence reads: CASSDPGTAMNTEAFF. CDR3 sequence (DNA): TGCGCCAGCAGTGATCCCGGGACAGCTATGAACACTGAAGCTTTCTTT.

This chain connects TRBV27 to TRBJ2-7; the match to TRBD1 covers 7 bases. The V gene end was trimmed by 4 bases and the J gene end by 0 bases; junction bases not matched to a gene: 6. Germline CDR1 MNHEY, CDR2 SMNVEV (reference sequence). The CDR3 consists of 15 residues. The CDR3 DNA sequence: TGTGCCAGCAGTTCGACAGGGACCCTCTCCTACGAGCAGTACTTC. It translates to CASSSTGTLSYEQYF.

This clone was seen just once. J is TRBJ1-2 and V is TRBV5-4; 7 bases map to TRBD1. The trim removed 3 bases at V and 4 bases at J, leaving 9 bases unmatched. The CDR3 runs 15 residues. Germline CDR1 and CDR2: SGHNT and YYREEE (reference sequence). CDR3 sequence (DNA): TGTGCCAGCAGCTCACCGGGACAGAGAGTCTATGGCTACACCTTC. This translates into CASSSPGQRVYGYTF.

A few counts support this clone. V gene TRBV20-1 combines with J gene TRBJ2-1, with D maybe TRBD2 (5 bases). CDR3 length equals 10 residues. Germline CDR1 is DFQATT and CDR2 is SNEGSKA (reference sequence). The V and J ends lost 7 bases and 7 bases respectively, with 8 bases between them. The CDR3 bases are TGCAGTGGCGGGTGGAATGAGCAGTTCTTC. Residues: CSGGWNEQFF.

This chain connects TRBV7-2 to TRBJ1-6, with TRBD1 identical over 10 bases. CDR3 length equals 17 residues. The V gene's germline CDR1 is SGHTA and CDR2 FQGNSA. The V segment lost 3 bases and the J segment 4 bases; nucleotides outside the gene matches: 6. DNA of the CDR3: TGTGCCAGCAGCTTTCCGACAGGGGGCTTATATAATTCACCCCTCCACTTT. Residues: CASSFPTGGLYNSPLHF.

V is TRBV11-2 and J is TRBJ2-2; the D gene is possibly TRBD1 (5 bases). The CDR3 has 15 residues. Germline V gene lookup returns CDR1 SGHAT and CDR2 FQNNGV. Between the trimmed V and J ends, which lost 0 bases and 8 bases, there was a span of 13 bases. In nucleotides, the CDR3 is TGTGCCAGCAGCTTAGATTCCAGGGCGTCAGGGGAGCTGTTTTTT. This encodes CASSLDSRASGELFF. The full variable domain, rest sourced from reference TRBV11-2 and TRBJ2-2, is EAGVAQSPRYKIIEKRQSVAFWCNPISGHATLYWYQQILGQGPKLLIQFQNNGVVDDSQLPKDRFSAERLKGVDSTLKIQPAKLEDSAVYLCASSLDSRASGELFFGEGSRLTVL.

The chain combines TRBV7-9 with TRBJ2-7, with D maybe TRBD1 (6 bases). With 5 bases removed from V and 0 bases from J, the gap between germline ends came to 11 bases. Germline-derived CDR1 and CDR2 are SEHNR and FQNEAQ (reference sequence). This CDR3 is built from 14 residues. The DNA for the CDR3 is TGTGCCAGCAGCGTAACAGGGCGCTCCTACGAGCAGTACTTC. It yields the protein CASSVTGRSYEQYF. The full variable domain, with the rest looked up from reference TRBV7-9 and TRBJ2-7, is DTGVSQNPRHKITKRGQNVTFRCDPISEHNRLYWYRQTLGQGPEFLTYFQNEAQLEKSRLLSDRFSAERPKGSFSTLEIQRTEQGDSAMYLCASSVTGRSYEQYFGPGTRLTVT.

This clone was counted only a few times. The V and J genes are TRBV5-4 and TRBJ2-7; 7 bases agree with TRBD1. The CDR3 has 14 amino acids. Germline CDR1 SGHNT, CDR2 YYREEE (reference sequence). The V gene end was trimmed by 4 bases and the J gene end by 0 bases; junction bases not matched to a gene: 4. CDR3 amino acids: CASSPGQASYEQYF. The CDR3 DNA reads TGTGCCAGCAGCCCAGGACAGGCCTCCTACGAGCAGTACTTC.

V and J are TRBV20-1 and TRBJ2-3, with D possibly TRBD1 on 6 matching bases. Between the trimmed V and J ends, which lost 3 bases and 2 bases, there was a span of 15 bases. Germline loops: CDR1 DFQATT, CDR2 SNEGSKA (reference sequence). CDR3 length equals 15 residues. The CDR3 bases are TGCAGTGCTAGTAAGGGACAAGAATTCACAGATACGCAGTATTTT. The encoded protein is CSASKGQEFTDTQYF.

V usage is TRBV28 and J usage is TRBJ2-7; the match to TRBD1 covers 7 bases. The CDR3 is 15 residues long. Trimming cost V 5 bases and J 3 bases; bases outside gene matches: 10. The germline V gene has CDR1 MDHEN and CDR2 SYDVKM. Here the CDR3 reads CASSPTGTVSYEQYF. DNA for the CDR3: TGTGCCAGCAGTCCGACCGGGACAGTGAGCTACGAGCAGTACTTC.

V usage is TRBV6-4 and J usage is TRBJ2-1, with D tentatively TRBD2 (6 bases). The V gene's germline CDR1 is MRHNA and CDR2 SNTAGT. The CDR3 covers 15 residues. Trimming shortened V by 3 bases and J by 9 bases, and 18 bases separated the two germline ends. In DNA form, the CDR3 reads TGTGCCAGCAGTGAGGGGTCGCGGGAATTCGGTGAGCAGTTCTTC. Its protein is CASSEGSREFGEQFF.

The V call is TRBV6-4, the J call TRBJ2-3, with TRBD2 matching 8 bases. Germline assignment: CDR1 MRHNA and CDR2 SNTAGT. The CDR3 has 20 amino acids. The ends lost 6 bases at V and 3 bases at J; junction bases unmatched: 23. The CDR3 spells CASSALRGLFKRETTDTQYF. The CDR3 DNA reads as TGTGCCAGCAGCGCGCTCAGGGGCCTTTTTAAGCGGGAGACGACAGATACGCAGTATTTT.

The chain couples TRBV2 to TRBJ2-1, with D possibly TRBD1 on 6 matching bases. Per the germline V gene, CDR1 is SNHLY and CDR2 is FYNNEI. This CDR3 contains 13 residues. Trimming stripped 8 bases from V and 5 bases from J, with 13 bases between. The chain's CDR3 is CASGRDIDNEQFF. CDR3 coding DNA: TGTGCCAGCGGCCGGGACATAGACAATGAGCAGTTCTTC. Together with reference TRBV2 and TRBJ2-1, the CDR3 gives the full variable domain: EPEVTQTPSHQVTQMGQEVILRCVPISNHLYFYWYRQILGQKVEFLVSFYNNEISEKSEIFDDQFSVERPDGSNFTLKIRSTKLEDSAMYFCASGRDIDNEQFFGPGTRLTVL.

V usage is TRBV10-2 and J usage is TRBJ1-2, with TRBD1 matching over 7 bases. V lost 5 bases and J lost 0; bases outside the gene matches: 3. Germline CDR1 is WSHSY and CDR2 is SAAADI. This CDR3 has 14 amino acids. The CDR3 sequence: CASSTTGSNYGYTF. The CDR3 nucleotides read TGCGCCAGCAGTACGACAGGGTCTAACTATGGCTACACCTTC.

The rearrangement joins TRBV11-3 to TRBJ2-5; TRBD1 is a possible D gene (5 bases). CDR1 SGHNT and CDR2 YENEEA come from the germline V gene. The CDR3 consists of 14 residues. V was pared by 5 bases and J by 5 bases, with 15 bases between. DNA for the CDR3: TGTGCCAGCAGCCTGGGGTGGGGCGAGGAGACCCAGTACTTC. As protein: CASSLGWGEETQYF. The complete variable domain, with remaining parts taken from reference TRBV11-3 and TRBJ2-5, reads EAGVVQSPRYKIIEKKQPVAFWCNPISGHNTLYWYLQNLGQGPELLIRYENEEAVDDSQLPKDRFSAERLKGVDSTLKIQPAELGDSAVYLCASSLGWGEETQYFGPGTRLLVL.

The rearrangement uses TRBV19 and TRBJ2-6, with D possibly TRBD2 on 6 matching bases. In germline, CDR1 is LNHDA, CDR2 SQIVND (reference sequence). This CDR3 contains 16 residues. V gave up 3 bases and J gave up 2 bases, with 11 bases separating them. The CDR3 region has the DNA TGTGCCAGTAGTATCGTGGGAGGAGCTGGGGCCAACGTCCTGACTTTC. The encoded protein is CASSIVGGAGANVLTF. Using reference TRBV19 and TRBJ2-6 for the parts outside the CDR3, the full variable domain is DGGITQSPKYLFRKEGQNVTLSCEQNLNHDAMYWYRQDPGQGLRLIYYSQIVNDFQKGDIAEGYSVSREKKESFPLTVTSAQKNPTAFYLCASSIVGGAGANVLTFGAGSRLTVL.

The CDR3 DNA is TGTGCCAGCTCACCGACAGGGGGCGTTGGAAGCTACACCTTC. Protein product: CASSPTGGVGSYTF. The V gene is TRBV18, the J gene TRBJ1-2; 10 bases fit TRBD1. Germline values: CDR1 KGHSH, CDR2 LQKENI. The ends lost 3 bases at V and 9 bases at J; junction bases unmatched: 7. The CDR3 runs 14 residues.

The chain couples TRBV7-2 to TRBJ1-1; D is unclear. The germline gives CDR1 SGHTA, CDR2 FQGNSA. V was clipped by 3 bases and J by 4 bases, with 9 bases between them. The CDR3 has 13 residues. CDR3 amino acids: CASSFGDGTEAFF. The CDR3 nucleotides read TGTGCCAGCAGCTTTGGAGATGGCACTGAAGCTTTCTTT.